This T cell receptor (beta chain) was sequenced in a study of cytomegalovirus exposure and HLA in healthy donors. The CDR3 length is 16 residues. Trimming removed 5 bases from V and 5 bases from J, with 21 bases in between. CDR1 SEHNR and CDR2 FQNEAQ come from the germline V gene (reference sequence). The study drew the donors from its approximately 110-subject validation cohort, separate from the roughly 700-subject first cohort. Method: immunoSEQ multiplex PCR; TCRdb's copy keeps in-frame clones and lacks some. The sample records 100,000 to 150,000 clones, over 65% being singletons. The specimen sequenced was PBMCs. This TCR derives from a woman aged 30 to 39 in good health and CMV-seronegative. This rearrangement joins TRBV7-9 to TRBJ2-5; no reliable D call. CDR3 sequence reads: CASSPRIEASGETQYF. CDR3 sequence (DNA): TGTGCCAGCAGCCCCCGTATTGAAGCCTCCGGGGAGACCCAGTACTTC.